Following are 23 T cell receptor beta chains from one sample sequenced in a study of shared clonotypes between healthy human individuals. Sequencing was performed with immunoSEQ multiplex PCR; in TCRdb, only in-frame clones are kept and a portion is missing. Among about 2.3 million clones listed, approximately 90% were seen once. What was sequenced was naive CD4+ T cells from PBMCs. The sample's subset: CD45RA+ positively selected. The source is a man younger than 35 in good health. Some clones in this sample may be carry-over from other donors' samples.

The chain joins TRBV28 to TRBJ1-4, with unresolved D. V dropped 7 bases and J dropped 4 bases, with 10 bases sitting between them. The CDR3 is made up of 13 amino acids. Germline assignment: CDR1 MDHEN and CDR2 SYDVKM. CDR3 protein: CASTGPHNEKLFF. CDR3 nucleotide sequence: TGTGCCAGCACCGGACCTCATAATGAAAAACTGTTTTTT.

The chain uses TRBV2 and TRBJ1-6; D might be TRBD1 (6 bases). Germline CDR1 SNHLY, CDR2 FYNNEI. The CDR3 has 14 amino acids. V dropped 7 bases and J dropped 8 bases, with 15 bases sitting between them. CDR3 sequence: CASITSAGDSPLHF. DNA for the CDR3: TGTGCCAGCATTACGTCCGCAGGGGATTCACCCCTCCACTTT.

In regard to this clone: Within the sample, other DNA sequences also encode this same CDR3. The genes are TRBV5-1 and TRBJ2-7; TRBD1 matches at 7 bases. Trimming took 4 bases from V and 2 from J; bases not matched to a gene: 6. This CDR3 has 14 residues. The germline gives CDR1 SGHRS, CDR2 YFSETQ. The CDR3 protein is CASSLGGPTYEQYF. The DNA for the CDR3 is TGCGCCAGCAGCCTAGGGGGCCCAACCTACGAGCAGTACTTC.

This clone has just one count. The DNA of the CDR3 is TGTGCCAGTGGGCAGTACCAAGAGACCCAGTACTTC. Translated, it gives CASGQYQETQYF. J is TRBJ2-5 and V is TRBV11-1, with D unresolved. The CDR3 totals 12 residues. Germline V gene lookup returns CDR1 SGHAT and CDR2 FQDESV (reference sequence). Between the trimmed V and J ends, which lost 9 bases and 0 bases, there was a span of 8 bases.

This clone was counted once. The identical CDR3 is also encoded by other nucleotide sequences in the sample. The chain recombines TRBV28 with TRBJ1-2, with no clear D. The CDR3 has 11 residues. The germline V gene encodes CDR1 MDHEN and CDR2 SYDVKM. Trimming left V 6 bases short and J 4 bases short, with 6 bases between. The CDR3 nucleotides read TGTGCCAGCAGCGCCCTCTATGGCTACACCTTC. Translation: CASSALYGYTF.

The chain couples TRBV10-3 to TRBJ1-3; no clear D. From germline, CDR1 is ENHRY and CDR2 SYGVKD. Trimming pared 3 bases from V and 2 bases from J, leaving 5 bases between. The CDR3 spans 13 residues. CDR3 loop: CAISDSPGNTIYF. DNA for the CDR3: TGTGCCATCAGTGACTCACCTGGAAACACCATATATTTT.

This clone appeared a single time. The chain recombines TRBV6-5 with TRBJ2-5, with D perhaps TRBD2 (6 bases). Trimming took off 0 bases at V and 1 base at J, with 9 bases between the two ends. This CDR3 is 15 amino acids long. The V gene's germline CDR1 is MNHEY and CDR2 SVGAGI. CDR3 region: CASSYSYSGQETQYF. The DNA for the CDR3 is TGTGCCAGCAGTTACTCCTATAGCGGCCAAGAGACCCAGTACTTC.

In this sample, this clone turned up once. The J gene is TRBJ2-5, the V gene TRBV6-5; D remains ambiguous. Germline V CDR1 and CDR2: MNHEY, SVGAGI. CDR3 length: 13 residues. V was cut by 1 base and J by 5 bases, with 8 bases left in between. This CDR3 reads CASSYWVGETQYF. CDR3 nucleotide sequence: TGTGCCAGCAGTTACTGGGTTGGTGAGACCCAGTACTTC.

The chain carries TRBV5-1 and TRBJ2-3, with 8 nucleotides matching TRBD2. The CDR3 consists of 16 residues. From germline, CDR1 is SGHRS and CDR2 YFSETQ. Trimming took 0 bases from V and 0 from J; bases not matched to a gene: 3. CDR3 in DNA: TGCGCCAGCAGCTTGGAACTAGCGGTTAGCACAGATACGCAGTATTTT. Translating it yields CASSLELAVSTDTQYF.

The CDR3 DNA follows: TGTGCCAGCAGCGGTCAGGACCGAGCTAACTATGGCTACACCTTC. This codes for CASSGQDRANYGYTF. The chain combines TRBV6-6 with TRBJ1-2; no clear D. The CDR3 contains 15 residues. Trimming left V 6 bases short and J 0 bases short, with 14 bases between. CDR1 and CDR2 (germline): MNHNY, SVGAGI (reference sequence).

Turning to this clone: Other DNA sequences of this sample code for an identical CDR3. The chain links TRBV18 to TRBJ1-4; D uncertain. Per the germline V gene, CDR1 is KGHSH and CDR2 is LQKENI. The CDR3 runs to 13 residues. Trimming pared 6 bases from V and 5 bases from J, leaving 10 bases between. The CDR3, as DNA: TGTGCCAGCTCTCCCGCGACAAATGAAAAACTGTTTTTT. This gives the protein CASSPATNEKLFF.

Comments on this clone: Other nucleotide sequences in the sample specify the same CDR3. The chain employs TRBV5-1 and TRBJ2-7, with 8 bases fitting TRBD2. The CDR3 loop spans 14 amino acids. CDR1 SGHRS and CDR2 YFSETQ come from the germline V gene. Trimming removed 0 bases from V and 4 bases from J; junction bases left unmatched: 3. The CDR3 sequence is CASSLEAGAYEQYF. Here the CDR3 DNA reads TGCGCCAGCAGCTTGGAAGCGGGGGCGTACGAGCAGTACTTC.

This clone occurred once. The CDR3 reads CASSLSGGRVDTQYF. The DNA for the CDR3 is TGCGCCAGCAGCTTGTCCGGAGGGAGGGTAGATACGCAGTATTTT. This sequence joins TRBV5-1 and TRBJ2-3, with 7 bases matching TRBD2. The V gene's germline CDR1 is SGHRS and CDR2 YFSETQ. The V segment lost 1 base and the J segment 5 bases; nucleotides outside the gene matches: 7. The CDR3 is 15 residues long.

As DNA, the CDR3 is TGTGCCAGCAGCCTAGAGGGACTAGTCACCAACGAGCAGTACTTC. Translating gives CASSLEGLVTNEQYF. The V gene is TRBV7-2, the J gene TRBJ2-7; 8 nucleotides agree with TRBD2. With V trimmed by 5 bases and J by 5 bases, 11 bases remained unmatched. The germline V gene has CDR1 SGHTA and CDR2 FQGNSA. This CDR3 comprises 15 residues.

The chain employs TRBV2 and TRBJ1-1, with TRBD1 identical over 11 bases. Unmatched junction bases numbered 4, after V lost 6 bases and J lost 4 bases. Germline loops: CDR1 SNHLY, CDR2 FYNNEI. CDR3 length: 14 amino acids. The DNA of the CDR3 is TGTGCCAGCAGCAAAGGGACAGGGGGCACTGAAGCTTTCTTT. Protein sequence: CASSKGTGGTEAFF.

The chain recombines TRBV5-1 with TRBJ1-2; 9 nucleotides agree with TRBD1. The CDR3 length is 14 residues. The germline CDR1 and CDR2 sequences are SGHRS and YFSETQ. The trim removed 0 bases at V and 8 bases at J, leaving 5 bases unmatched. CDR3 region: CASSLAGTGYGYTF. CDR3 in DNA: TGCGCCAGCAGCTTGGCCGGGACAGGGTACGGCTACACCTTC.

This chain links TRBV5-4 with TRBJ1-3, with 10 nucleotides matching TRBD1. The CDR3 runs to 15 residues. Germline V gene sequence: CDR1 SGHNT, CDR2 YYREEE (reference sequence). The V segment lost 4 bases and the J segment 0 bases; nucleotides outside the gene matches: 1. The CDR3 here is CASSRQGASGNTIYF. In DNA, the CDR3 is TGTGCCAGCAGCCGACAGGGGGCCTCTGGAAACACCATATATTTT. The full variable domain, completed using reference TRBV5-4 and TRBJ1-3, is ETGVTQSPTHLIKTRGQQVTLRCSSQSGHNTVSWYQQALGQGPQFIFQYYREEENGRGNFPPRFSGLQFPNYSSELNVNALELDDSALYLCASSRQGASGNTIYFGEGSWLTVV.

The chain is built from TRBV7-9 and TRBJ2-7, with D unclear. The CDR3 runs to 12 residues. The germline gives CDR1 SEHNR, CDR2 FQNEAQ (reference sequence). Between the trimmed V and J ends, which lost 6 bases and 5 bases, there was a span of 11 bases. The CDR3 protein is CASSMGRDEQYF. The DNA for the CDR3 is TGTGCCAGCAGTATGGGTAGGGACGAGCAGTACTTC.

V is TRBV19 and J is TRBJ2-6; D gene ambiguous. Germline CDR1 LNHDA, CDR2 SQIVND (reference sequence). The CDR3 has 15 residues. V lost 8 bases and J 0 bases, leaving 11 bases between the germline ends. The CDR3 loop is CASSALSSGANVLTF. The CDR3 nucleotides read TGTGCCAGTTCCGCATTAAGCTCTGGGGCCAACGTCCTGACTTTC.

CDR3: CASSSDRTYEQYF. The DNA for the CDR3 is TGTGCCAGCAGTTCAGACAGGACCTACGAGCAGTACTTC. The V and J genes are TRBV7-2 and TRBJ2-7; tentative D call: TRBD1 (6 bases). CDR3 length: 13 amino acids. The germline V and J ends were trimmed by 6 bases and 2 bases, with 11 bases remaining between them. The germline gives CDR1 SGHTA, CDR2 FQGNSA.

The chain has TRBV29-1 and TRBJ2-7; tentative D call: TRBD2 (5 bases). Trimming pared 7 bases from V and 4 bases from J, leaving 17 bases between. This CDR3 has 13 residues. Germline assignment: CDR1 SQVTM and CDR2 ANQGSEA. CDR3 sequence: CSAGRGSTYEQYF. The CDR3, as DNA: TGCAGCGCCGGACGGGGTTCCACGTACGAGCAGTACTTC.

Points on this clone: The sample has other DNA sequences that encode this CDR3 too. J is TRBJ2-5 and V is TRBV5-1, with D hard to call. The V end was cut by 0 bases, the J end by 0 bases, with 12 bases between. This CDR3 spans 16 amino acids. The V gene's germline CDR1 is SGHRS and CDR2 YFSETQ. The CDR3 DNA reads as TGCGCCAGCAGCTTGGGGTTAGCAGCCAACCAAGAGACCCAGTACTTC. It codes for CASSLGLAANQETQYF.

This clone was seen only a few times. The chain couples TRBV6-1 to TRBJ1-1, with no clear D. The germline V and J ends were trimmed by 4 bases and 0 bases, with 6 bases remaining between them. Germline V gene sequence: CDR1 MNHNS, CDR2 SASEGT. The CDR3 runs to 13 residues. The CDR3, as DNA: TGTGCCAGCAGTGTAGTCATGAACACTGAAGCTTTCTTT. It codes for CASSVVMNTEAFF.